The source of this TCR beta chain is a study of cytomegalovirus exposure and HLA in healthy donors. Study findings and constraints: The majority of CMV-associated TCR beta chains were reported as apparently HLA-restricted in a later analysis. A list of around 160 TCR beta chains associated with cytomegalovirus was given. CMV serostatus stood as the only immune exposure information on hand.

The V segment lost 8 bases and the J segment 6 bases; nucleotides outside the gene matches: 8. The CDR3 extends over 14 amino acids. Germline V lookup: CDR1 SNHLY, CDR2 FYNNEI. PCR amplification relied on 60 Vbeta primers (plus 13 Jbeta primers). Repertoires were generated with immunoSEQ multiplex PCR, while TCRdb's copy carries only in-frame clones and drops some. Here the sample spans over 120,000 clones, around a tenth being singletons. A word on this clone: Its antigen is currently unknown.

This chain connects TRBV2 to TRBJ1-5; 9 nucleotides align to TRBD1. The sequenced material came from PBMCs. This receptor was identified in a man over 45 in good health and CMV-seronegative. CDR3 sequence (DNA): TGTGCCAGCGGGAAGGACAGGGGAGGTCAGCCCCAGCATTTT. Encoded protein: CASGKDRGGQPQHF.